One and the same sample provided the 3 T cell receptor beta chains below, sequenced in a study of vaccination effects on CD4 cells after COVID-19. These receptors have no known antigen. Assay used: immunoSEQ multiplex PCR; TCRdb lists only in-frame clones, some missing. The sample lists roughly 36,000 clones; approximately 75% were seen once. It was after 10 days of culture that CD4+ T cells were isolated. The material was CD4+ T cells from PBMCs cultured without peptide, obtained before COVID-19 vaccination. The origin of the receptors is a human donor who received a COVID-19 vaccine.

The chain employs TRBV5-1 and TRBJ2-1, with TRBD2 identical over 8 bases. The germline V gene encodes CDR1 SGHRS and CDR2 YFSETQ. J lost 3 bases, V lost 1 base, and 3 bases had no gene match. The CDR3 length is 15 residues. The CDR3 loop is CASSLTSGFYNEQFF. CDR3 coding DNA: TGCGCCAGCAGCTTGACTAGCGGTTTCTACAATGAGCAGTTCTTC. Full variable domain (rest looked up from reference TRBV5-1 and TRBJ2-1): KAGVTQTPRYLIKTRGQQVTLSCSPISGHRSVSWYQQTPGQGLQFLFEYFSETQRNKGNFPGRFSGRQFSNSRSEMNVSTLELGDSALYLCASSLTSGFYNEQFFGPGTRLTVL.

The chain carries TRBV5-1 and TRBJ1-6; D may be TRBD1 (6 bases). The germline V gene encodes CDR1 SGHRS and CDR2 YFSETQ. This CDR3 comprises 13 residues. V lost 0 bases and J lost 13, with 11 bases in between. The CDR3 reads CASSLGSGVPLHF. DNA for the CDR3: TGCGCCAGCAGCTTGGGTTCAGGGGTCCCCCTCCACTTT.

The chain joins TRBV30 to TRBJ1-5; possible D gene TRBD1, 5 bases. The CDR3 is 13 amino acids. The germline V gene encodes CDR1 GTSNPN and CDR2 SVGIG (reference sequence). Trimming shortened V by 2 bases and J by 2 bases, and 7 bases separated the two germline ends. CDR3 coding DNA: TGTGCCTGGAGTCGACAGCGCAATCAGCCCCAGCATTTT. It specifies CAWSRQRNQPQHF.